This T cell receptor (beta chain) was obtained from a study of technical replicates of blood from a few donors. Germline CDR1 is SGHVS and CDR2 is FNYEAQ. This CDR3 has 17 residues. V was cut by 5 bases and J by 6 bases, with 23 bases left in between. Repertoires were generated with immunoSEQ multiplex PCR, while TCRdb's copy carries only in-frame clones and drops some. Altogether tens of thousands of clones are present, 95% being singletons, with the ten largest covering 0.25% to 0.3%. The receptor's source is a human donor in good health. The V and J genes are TRBV7-6 and TRBJ2-1, with D possibly matching TRBD2 (6 bases). Sequencing was done on a sample of T cells isolated from PBMCs. CDR3 sequence: CASSPLLGGEGLNEQFF. CDR3 coding DNA: TGTGCCAGCAGCCCCTTGCTGGGAGGAGAGGGCCTCAATGAGCAGTTCTTC.